This TCR beta chain was identified during a study of post-analysis software for immune sequencing data (dated by TCRdb to the mid-2010s). For the wider study: Relapsing-remitting, secondary progressive and progressive-relapsing multiple sclerosis were recorded as disease courses, and subtype annotation was lacking for some patients. A subset of samples was prepared in parallel using single-end sample barcoding, then pooled and co-amplified after Illumina adapter ligation. Patient repertoires were compared against over ten previously published healthy control repertoires from donors aged roughly 6 to 28 years. Here is what the overall study found, with its caveats: Direct clustering with F measure revealed strong co-clustering of samples prepared in the same batch, which led to a batch-effect correction. Significantly higher frequencies in patients than in controls were found for several TRBV segments, including TRBV5-6, TRBV5-1 and TRBV20-1. Normalized Chao1 diversity was significantly lower in multiple sclerosis patients than controls, suggesting substantial peripheral T-cell clonal expansion. The control group was slightly older than the multiple sclerosis patient group.

As concerns this clonotype: Its antigen is still unknown. The record has no base qualities; no much larger clone is one base away.

CDR1 and CDR2 (MDHEN, SYDVKM) derive from the germline V gene. V is cut back by 5 bases and J by 11 bases, with 13 bases in the junction unmatched. Including the terminal cysteine and phenylalanine, the CDR3 comprises 14 residues. Only the CDR3 DNA stays, 42 bases, in frame from base 1. Library generation was performed with PCR. Reads for this sample came from an Illumina HiSeq 2500. To reduce PCR and sequencing biases, unique molecular identifiers were incorporated into the TCR beta cDNA libraries. Every 1 to 10 million input T cells yielded around 500,000 cDNA molecules, meaning each molecule approximated one T cell. Patient libraries were prepared and sequenced with the same protocol used for the earlier healthy control dataset. Samples belonging to the same batch were prepared together, multiplexed and sequenced on a shared HiSeq lane. In the original analysis: Raw barcoded reads were processed with MIGEC, discarding single-read molecular identifier groups before consensus assembly and CDR3 extraction. VDJtools was used for post-analysis of the clonotype tables, with diversity normalized by down-sampling every dataset to the smallest sample size. To correct batch-related cross-sample contamination, repertoire overlap clustering matched CDR3 amino acid sequences but not nucleotide sequences. TCRdb trimmed the raw reads at Q25, called clones with MiXCR and kept productive beta chains. For every CDR3 protein sequence, its rows merge into one entry that carries the most common genes and DNA. V and J calls and clone size were set by TCRdb, not the authors. The sample data list about 500,000 distinct CDR3 sequences, and roughly 45% of these were observed just once. In total, the top ten clones hold 9% to 13% of the sample.

TCR beta repertoires were profiled from peripheral blood of 13 young patients with multiple sclerosis to demonstrate the VDJtools post-analysis software. The patients with multiple sclerosis were children and adolescents between about 6 and 15 years of age. Source material: blood. The sequence was collected from a girl aged 10 to 17 with multiple sclerosis. This chain joins TRBV28 to TRBJ1-1; the junction holds 8 bases that match TRBD1. The sequence in DNA is TGTGCCAGCAGTCGAACGGACAGGGTCTCGTGGGCTTTCTTT. This gives the protein CASSRTDRVSWAFF. The variable domain in full, with residues beyond the CDR3 obtained from the reference TRBV28 and TRBJ1-1 genes, is DVKVTQSSRYLVKRTGEKVFLECVQDMDHENMFWYRQDPGLGLRLIYFSYDVKMKEKGDIPEGYSVSREKKERFSLILESASTNQTSMYLCASSRTDRVSWAFFGQGTRLTVV.